This T cell receptor (beta chain) was captured in a study of OX40 agonist ivuxolimab in advanced cancers. About the study: The patients got ivuxolimab, which is an agonistic anti-OX40 (CD134) antibody. Patients received intravenous ivuxolimab every 2 weeks at 0.01 to 10 mg/kg. Of the patients, three showed partial responses, one with hepatocellular carcinoma and two with cutaneous melanoma.

Clones were read by immunoSEQ multiplex PCR, and TCRdb kept only the in-frame ones, dropping some. The sample carries about 96,000 clones, less than 85% recorded once. The V gene's germline CDR1 is SGHTA and CDR2 FQGNSA. V gave up 0 bases and J gave up 7 bases, with 4 bases separating them. The CDR3 is 11 residues long. Study results and caveats: Expansion of clones was among the lowest in partial responders at 0.1-3.0 mg/kg.

As concerns this clone: Its target is unknown.

The receptor comes from an adult with an advanced solid tumor such as melanoma, head and neck, liver or kidney cancer. The chain carries TRBV7-2 and TRBJ2-7; D is unresolved. The sample in question was CD4+ or CD8+ T cells sorted from blood, obtained in a trial of the OX40 agonist ivuxolimab. The CDR3 region is CASSLAGEQYF. The CDR3 DNA is TGTGCCAGCAGCTTAGCGGGGGAGCAGTACTTC.